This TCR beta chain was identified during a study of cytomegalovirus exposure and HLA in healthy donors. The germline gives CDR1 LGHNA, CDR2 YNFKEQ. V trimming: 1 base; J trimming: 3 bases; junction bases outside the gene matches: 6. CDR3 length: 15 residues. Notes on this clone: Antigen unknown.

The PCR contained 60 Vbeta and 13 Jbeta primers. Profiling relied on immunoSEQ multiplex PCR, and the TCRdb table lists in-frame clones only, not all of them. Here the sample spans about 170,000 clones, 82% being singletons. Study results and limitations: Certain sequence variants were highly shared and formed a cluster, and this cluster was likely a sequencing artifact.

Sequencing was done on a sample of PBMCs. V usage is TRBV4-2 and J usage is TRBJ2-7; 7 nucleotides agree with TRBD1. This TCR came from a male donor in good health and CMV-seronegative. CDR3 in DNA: TGTGCCAGCAGCCAAGTCGCGACAGGGATCTACGAGCAGTACTTC. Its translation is CASSQVATGIYEQYF.